This TCR beta chain was found in a study of blood T cell repertoires in COVID-19 (dated by TCRdb to the early 2020s). Study-wide context: The collaborator samples originated in the United States, Italy and Spain and spanned the acute and convalescent phases of COVID-19. The prospective study material was composed of cDNA or gDNA derived from T cells, B-cell-depleted T cells, or PBMCs. The repertoires were released in a freely available public database intended as a resource for research on the immune response to SARS-CoV-2. Nearly every sample came with metadata listing a de-identified subject ID, COVID-19 status, age in years and sex. Deeply sampled blood TCRbeta repertoires from subjects exposed to, actively infected with, or recovered from COVID-19 were included in the dataset. HLA class I and class II types, where available, came from metadata supplied by the sample provider rather than from assay-based typing. The samples were drawn from the first 160 participants of the ongoing ImmuneRACE study and from 1,200 or so subjects provided by 6 global collaborators. Here is what the overall study found, with its caveats: The amount of clinical and demographic metadata varied by source and participant and was provided uncurated.

Whole blood was collected in K2EDTA tubes by collaborating institutions according to the institutions' own protocols. For TCRbeta analysis, collaborator samples were shipped as frozen whole blood, as isolated PBMCs, or as DNA extracted from either sample type. TCRbeta CDR3 regions were amplified from genomic DNA using the immunoSEQ Assay, a bias-controlled multiplex PCR. The original methods were these. The number of nucleated cells in each sample was estimated by amplification of reference gene primers within the assay. To quantify the absolute abundance of each unique TCRbeta CDR3 rearrangement, sequence reads were collapsed and filtered. For each sample, productive Simpson clonality was calculated by taking the square root of Simpson's diversity index across productive rearrangements. TCRdb carries this immuneACCESS record with in-frame sequences only. Its versions omit some clonotypes, under half of them owing to an unresolved V gene in the studies checked, with the rest unexplained. Clone size and V and J calls were adopted from that table, with D and trimming inferred from the DNA. This sample has over 300,000 clones in its table, and 90% of those were observed once. 6.5% of the sample is held by the ten biggest clonotypes.

With regard to this clone: The target of this receptor is not known. No qualities accompany the bases; no much larger clone lies one base away.

The germline V gene sets CDR1 to LGHNA and CDR2 to YNFKEQ. The CDR3 numbers 13 residues from cysteine through phenylalanine. CDR3 DNA only is kept here, 39 bases in frame from base 1. Deletion took 4 bases off V and 8 bases off J, with a span of 12 bases between the germline ends. The TCR comes from a young man with active or convalescent COVID-19. The specimen was peripheral blood. The sequence is built from TRBV4-2 and TRBJ1-3; the D gene assignment is ambiguous. The DNA sequence is given as TGTGCCAGCAGCCTGGGAGTTGGTGACACCATATATTTT. This is translated as CASSLGVGDTIYF.